The 29 T cell receptor beta chains presented below share a single source sample, sequenced in a study of Graves' ophthalmopathy and Graves' hyperthyroidism. Investigators amplified TCR beta CDR3 regions from RNA transcripts. Second-round multiplex PCR came after a first-round RT-PCR that employed HTBI primers. TCRdb re-called the multiplex PCR reads with MiXCR, one entry per CDR3 protein. The top ten clones hold over 8% of a sample with roughly 500,000 distinct CDR3 sequences, around 14% of them seen once. What was sequenced was blood. Every receptor here comes from a woman in her 30s with Graves' ophthalmopathy.

The genes are TRBV2 and TRBJ2-5; D remains unclear. CDR1 SNHLY and CDR2 FYNNEI come from the germline V gene. Trimming stripped 2 bases from V and 2 bases from J, with 9 bases between. The CDR3 loop spans 14 amino acids. The CDR3 nucleotides are TGTGCCAGCAGTGAATCACTCTCACAAGAGACCCAGTACTTC. Amino acids: CASSESLSQETQYF. The full variable domain, its missing parts supplied by reference TRBV2 and TRBJ2-5, is EPEVTQTPSHQVTQMGQEVILRCVPISNHLYFYWYRQILGQKVEFLVSFYNNEISEKSEIFDDQFSVERPDGSNFTLKIRSTKLEDSAMYFCASSESLSQETQYFGPGTRLLVL.

In its sample, this clonotype was seen many times. The J gene is TRBJ2-5, the V gene TRBV5-4; maybe TRBD2 (5 bases). Germline-derived CDR1 and CDR2 are SGHNT and YYREEE (reference sequence). Between the trimmed V and J ends, which lost 6 bases and 2 bases, there was a span of 14 bases. The CDR3 has 14 amino acids. CDR3 DNA sequence: TGTGCCAGCATGCTGAGCGGCAGTCAAGAGACCCAGTACTTC. Translation: CASMLSGSQETQYF.

The chain recombines TRBV28 with TRBJ2-7; 7 positions agree with TRBD2. This CDR3 is 16 amino acids long. J gave up 0 bases and V 3 bases, and 8 bases lay outside the gene matches. Germline V gene lookup returns CDR1 MDHEN and CDR2 SYDVKM. This CDR3 reads CASSFEASGSSYEQYF. The CDR3 region has the DNA TGTGCCAGCAGTTTCGAGGCTAGCGGTTCCTCCTACGAGCAGTACTTC.

In this sample, this clonotype turned up many times. The V call is TRBV6-5, the J call TRBJ1-1; maybe TRBD1 (5 bases). The CDR3 has 14 residues. CDR1 MNHEY and CDR2 SVGAGI come from the germline V gene. V dropped 3 bases and J dropped 6 bases, with 14 bases sitting between them. The CDR3 coding sequence is TGTGCCAGCAGTTATGGGGCGGGACGGGCTGAAGCTTTCTTT. This gives the protein CASSYGAGRAEAFF.

At least ten counts were recorded for this clonotype. The rearrangement uses TRBV7-2 and TRBJ2-7; tentative D call: TRBD1 (6 bases). Trimming took 0 bases from V and 3 from J, leaving 15 bases between them. The CDR3 spans 16 residues. Looked up from germline, CDR1 is SGHTA and CDR2 is FQGNSA. The CDR3 bases are TGTGCCAGCAGCTTAGCGGGGGCAGATCCTATCTACGAGCAGTACTTC. Translated: CASSLAGADPIYEQYF.

Ten or more counts support this clonotype. V gene TRBV12-3 or TRBV12-4 combines with J gene TRBJ2-7, with D uncertain. The V gene lost 2 bases and the J gene lost 8 bases, with 10 bases spanning the gap. This CDR3 is 12 amino acids long. The chain's CDR3 is CASSLTWFQQYF. The CDR3 nucleotides read TGTGCCAGCAGTTTAACTTGGTTTCAGCAGTACTTC.

This clonotype showed up many times. V gene TRBV6-1 combines with J gene TRBJ1-2, with D maybe TRBD1 (5 bases). This CDR3 contains 13 residues. Germline V gives CDR1 MNHNS, CDR2 SASEGT. Trimming took 1 base from V and 7 from J, leaving 10 bases between them. DNA of the CDR3: TGTGCCAGCAGTGAAGTTACAGGCTCTGGCTACACCTTC. This encodes CASSEVTGSGYTF.

The V and J genes are TRBV6-2 or TRBV6-3 and TRBJ1-1; D remains unclear. The germline V gene has CDR1 MNHEY and CDR2 SVGEGT. Trimming pared 2 bases from V and 3 bases from J, leaving 16 bases between. The CDR3 is 16 residues long. The CDR3 bases are TGTGCCAGCAGTTACAGGATATTTAGCTATTACACTGAAGCTTTCTTT. It is translated as CASSYRIFSYYTEAFF.

This clonotype was recorded at least ten times. J is TRBJ1-1 and V is TRBV7-3; possible D gene TRBD1, 6 bases. V was cut by 3 bases and J by 3 bases, with 8 bases left in between. CDR1 SGHTA and CDR2 FQGTGA come from the germline V gene. This CDR3 has 13 amino acids. CDR3 nucleotide sequence: TGTGCCAGCAGCTTGAACAGGGACACTGAAGCTTTCTTT. This codes for CASSLNRDTEAFF. Drawing the rest from reference TRBV7-3 and TRBJ1-1, the complete variable domain is GAGVSQTPSNKVTEKGKYVELRCDPISGHTALYWYRQSLGQGPEFLIYFQGTGAADDSGLPNDRFFAVRPEGSVSTLKIQRTERGDSAVYLCASSLNRDTEAFFGQGTRLTVV.

This clonotype came up many times. One end of the junction is discordant with germline, which a read error may explain. V usage is TRBV6-2 or TRBV6-3 and J usage is TRBJ2-4; the D is unclear. This CDR3 has 17 residues. CDR1 and CDR2 from the germline V gene are MNHEY and SVGEGT. The CDR3 DNA is TGTGCCAGCAGTTACCTTTTGGGTGTCCGCGCCAAAAACATTCAGCACTTC. Amino acids: CASSYLLGVRAKNIQHF.

In its sample, this clonotype was seen many times. This sequence joins TRBV19 and TRBJ1-1; a weak D match, TRBD1 (6 bases). Germline values: CDR1 LNHDA, CDR2 SQIVND (reference sequence). The CDR3 consists of 14 residues. With 7 bases removed from V and 5 bases from J, the gap between germline ends came to 17 bases. The CDR3 loop reads CASNLRGGKTEAFF. DNA for the CDR3: TGTGCCAGTAACCTGCGAGGGGGGAAGACTGAAGCTTTCTTT.

As regards this clonotype: The junction does not match germline at one end; this may be a read error. The chain joins TRBV12-3 or TRBV12-4 to TRBJ2-7; D possibly corresponds to TRBD1 (6 bases). CDR3 length equals 14 residues. CDR3 sequence: CACSATGINYEQYF. The CDR3 DNA reads as TGTGCCTGCAGTGCAACAGGGATTAACTACGAGCAGTACTTC.

This clonotype was detected many times. This chain joins TRBV7-2 and TRBJ1-6; D may be TRBD1 (6 bases). From germline, CDR1 is SGHTA and CDR2 FQGNSA. This CDR3 is built from 14 residues. The germline V and J ends were trimmed by 3 bases and 6 bases, with 9 bases remaining between them. The CDR3 loop reads CASSFQGINSPLHF. Written as DNA, the CDR3 is TGTGCCAGCAGCTTTCAGGGGATTAATTCACCCCTCCACTTT.

The rearrangement links TRBV28 to TRBJ1-6; 8 bases map to TRBD1. Germline V gives CDR1 MDHEN, CDR2 SYDVKM. This CDR3 contains 14 residues. V lost 6 bases to trimming and J lost 5 bases; unmatched junction nucleotides: 3. In nucleotides, the CDR3 is TGTGCCAGCAGCCCGACAGGGGATAATTCACCCCTCCACTTT. It is translated as CASSPTGDNSPLHF.

This clonotype was observed many times. J is TRBJ1-2 and V is TRBV12-3 or TRBV12-4, with D possibly being TRBD1 (5 bases). The CDR3 totals 15 residues. Deletions cut 6 bases from V and 4 bases from J, with 18 bases between. The CDR3 DNA reads as TGTGCCAGCAGGATATCAGGGTTCCAAGGCTATGGCTACACCTTC. It translates to CASRISGFQGYGYTF.

This chain joins TRBV19 and TRBJ2-4; 7 bases agree with TRBD2. The trim removed 7 bases at V and 5 bases at J, leaving 8 bases unmatched. This CDR3 has 14 amino acids. Germline-derived CDR1 and CDR2 are LNHDA and SQIVND (reference sequence). CDR3 sequence: CASTLGGGQNIQYF. CDR3 sequence (DNA): TGTGCCAGTACTCTCGGCGGGGGACAAAACATTCAGTACTTC.

This clonotype was seen only once. This likely comes from a read error, as the CDR3 has no conserved phenylalanine or tryptophan at its end. The chain employs TRBV9 and TRBJ2-7; 11 positions agree with TRBD2. CDR1 is SGDLS and CDR2 is YYNGEE in the germline V gene. With V trimmed by 0 bases and J by 1 base, 0 bases remained unmatched. This CDR3 is built from 15 residues. The CDR3 coding sequence is TGTGCCAGCAGCGTAGGGACTAGCGGGTCCTACGAGCAGTACGAC. Amino acid sequence: CASSVGTSGSYEQYD.

This clonotype was detected many times. The CDR3 nucleotides read TGTGCCGGAAAGGGAGAGAACAGGGGATTATATGGCTACACCTTC. Protein sequence: CAGKGENRGLYGYTF. The chain recombines TRBV10-3 with TRBJ1-2, with TRBD1 identical over 7 bases. From germline, CDR1 is ENHRY and CDR2 SYGVKD. The CDR3 covers 15 residues. Trimming removed 11 bases from V and 5 bases from J; junction bases left unmatched: 17.

This clonotype was counted many times. The genes are TRBV20-1 and TRBJ2-7; the D gene could be TRBD1 or TRBD2 (5 bases each). V lost 4 bases and J 4 bases, leaving 17 bases between the germline ends. The V gene's germline CDR1 is DFQATT and CDR2 SNEGSKA (reference sequence). This CDR3 is 14 amino acids long. The CDR3: CSATEEGLLYEQYF. The CDR3 DNA reads TGCAGTGCTACCGAAGAGGGGTTACTTTACGAGCAGTACTTC.

A note on this clonotype: A read error may produce the germline difference seen at one junction end. The rearrangement joins TRBV11-2 to TRBJ2-7; D unresolved. The CDR3 loop spans 12 amino acids. CDR1 is SGHAT, CDR2 FQNNGV, per germline. The CDR3, as DNA: TGTGCCAGCAGCTTACTATCCTACGAGCAGTGCTTC. Residues: CASSLLSYEQCF. Full variable domain (remainder filled in from reference TRBV11-2 and TRBJ2-7): EAGVAQSPRYKIIEKRQSVAFWCNPISGHATLYWYQQILGQGPKLLIQFQNNGVVDDSQLPKDRFSAERLKGVDSTLKIQPAKLEDSAVYLCASSLLSYEQCFGPGTRLTVT.

This clonotype was seen many times. This chain links TRBV20-1 with TRBJ1-1; perhaps TRBD1 as D (5 bases). CDR1 is DFQATT and CDR2 is SNEGSKA in the germline V gene (reference sequence). The CDR3 length is 11 residues. Deletions cut 6 bases from V and 3 bases from J, with 8 bases between. This chain's CDR3 is CSAGGDTEAFF. The CDR3 nucleotides read TGCAGTGCCGGGGGAGACACTGAAGCTTTCTTT.

With respect to this clonotype: A much larger clone differs by one base, so this may be a read error. This chain links TRBV28 with TRBJ1-1; D gene uncertain. Germline CDR1 is MDHEN and CDR2 is SYDVKM. This CDR3 spans 12 amino acids. The CDR3 sequence is CAGSYANTEAFF. In nucleotides, the CDR3 is TGTGCCGGCAGTTATGCCAACACTGAAGCTTTCTTT.

In this sample, this clonotype turned up many times. The chain employs TRBV19 and TRBJ1-3; 7 bases map to TRBD1. The CDR3 length is 16 residues. J lost 2 bases, V lost 5 bases, and 9 bases had no gene match. The germline V gene encodes CDR1 LNHDA and CDR2 SQIVND (reference sequence). CDR3 sequence reads: CASSLRKTGAGNTIYF. The CDR3 coding sequence is TGTGCCAGTAGTCTCAGGAAAACAGGGGCTGGAAACACCATATATTTT.

J is TRBJ1-2 and V is TRBV7-2; possibly TRBD1 for D (5 bases). The length of the CDR3 is 14 residues. V lost 3 bases and J 3 bases, leaving 11 bases between the germline ends. Per germline, CDR1 SGHTA and CDR2 FQGNSA. The CDR3 loop is CASSLVQGYYGYTF. The CDR3 nucleotides read TGTGCCAGCAGCTTGGTCCAGGGCTACTATGGCTACACCTTC.

This clonotype showed up just a few times. The gene calls are TRBV6-1 and TRBJ1-1, with TRBD1 as a possible D gene (6 bases). The V end lost 4 bases, the J end lost 6 bases, and 15 bases lay between the germline ends. Germline CDR1 and CDR2: MNHNS and SASEGT. The length of the CDR3 is 14 residues. The CDR3, as DNA: TGTGCCAGCAGTGGGGGCACAGGGTACTCTGAAGCTTTCTTT. Encoded protein: CASSGGTGYSEAFF.

This clonotype was seen ten or more times. The chain has TRBV12-5 and TRBJ1-5, with D possibly being TRBD1 (6 bases). Trimming took off 3 bases at V and 5 bases at J, with 17 bases between the two ends. Germline V gene sequence: CDR1 LGHNT, CDR2 FRNRAP. CDR3 length: 16 amino acids. The CDR3 sequence is CASGFNPRQVDQPQHF. The CDR3 DNA reads as TGTGCTAGTGGTTTCAACCCCCGACAGGTTGATCAGCCCCAGCATTTT. The whole variable domain, filled in from reference TRBV12-5 and TRBJ1-5, reads DARVTQTPRHKVTEMGQEVTMRCQPILGHNTVFWYRQTMMQGLELLAYFRNRAPLDDSGMPKDRFSAEMPDATLATLKIQPSEPRDSAVYFCASGFNPRQVDQPQHFGDGTRLSIL.

This clonotype was found many times. The chain joins TRBV19 to TRBJ1-1; D remains unclear. The CDR3 loop spans 16 amino acids. V dropped 6 bases and J dropped 5 bases, with 22 bases sitting between them. CDR1 and CDR2 from the germline V gene are LNHDA and SQIVND (reference sequence). CDR3 protein: CASSQEGRAGGTEAFF. The CDR3 DNA is TGTGCCAGTAGCCAGGAAGGGAGGGCCGGTGGAACTGAAGCTTTCTTT. Together with reference TRBV19 and TRBJ1-1, the CDR3 gives the full variable domain: DGGITQSPKYLFRKEGQNVTLSCEQNLNHDAMYWYRQDPGQGLRLIYYSQIVNDFQKGDIAEGYSVSREKKESFPLTVTSAQKNPTAFYLCASSQEGRAGGTEAFFGQGTRLTVV.

This clonotype was counted ten times or more. The chain joins TRBV6-1 to TRBJ1-2; D gene unclear. Germline lookup yields CDR1 MNHNS and CDR2 SASEGT. CDR3 size: 16 residues. V was shortened by 6 bases and J by 3 bases, with 20 bases between the two germline ends. This chain's CDR3 is CASRKTTGLSYYGYTF. CDR3 in DNA: TGTGCCAGCAGAAAGACAACGGGCCTCTCCTACTATGGCTACACCTTC.

This clonotype was recorded only once. V usage is TRBV6-1 and J usage is TRBJ2-5, with TRBD2 identical over 12 bases. This CDR3 spans 15 amino acids. The V and J ends lost 6 bases and 5 bases, in that order; junction bases with no gene match: 7. Germline V lookup: CDR1 MNHNS, CDR2 SASEGT. CDR3 amino acids: CASRKLAGGAETQYF. Written as DNA, the CDR3 is TGTGCCAGCAGGAAACTAGCGGGGGGCGCCGAGACCCAGTACTTC.